Shown below are 10 T cell receptor beta chains from a single sample sequenced in a study of T cells in Graves' hyperthyroidism and ophthalmopathy. From RNA transcripts, TCR beta CDR3 regions were amplified. The HTBI primer set served for first-round RT-PCR of the TCR CDR3. TCRdb reprocessed the multiplex PCR reads via MiXCR and lists one record per CDR3 protein. The sample consists of some 600,000 distinct CDR3 sequences, roughly 50% of them appearing once. Sequencing was performed on peripheral blood or thyroid tissue (not recorded which). The source is a woman aged 18-30 years with Graves' hyperthyroidism.

As to this clonotype: One end of the junction varies from germline; a read error may be responsible. The chain couples TRBV20-1 to TRBJ2-7, with D perhaps TRBD2 (5 bases). This CDR3 comprises 15 residues. Germline V gives CDR1 DFQATT, CDR2 SNEGSKA (reference sequence). CDR3 bases: TGCAGTGCTAGATCACTGGACTCCAGATCCTACCAGCAGTACTTC. It specifies CSARSLDSRSYQQYF.

The rearrangement uses TRBV5-1 and TRBJ1-2; TRBD1 matches at 8 bases. CDR1 and CDR2 (germline): SGHRS, YFSETQ. The junction had 5 bases not matched to a gene; V was cut back by 4 bases and J by 6 bases. This CDR3 comprises 13 residues. DNA for the CDR3: TGCGCCAGCAGCCCGGACAGGGCGGATGGCTACACCTTC. Amino acids: CASSPDRADGYTF.

This clonotype appeared a few times. CDR3 loop: CASSITRMGTEAFF. The CDR3, as DNA: TGTGCCAGCAGTATAACGAGGATGGGCACTGAAGCTTTCTTT. The chain is built from TRBV27 and TRBJ1-1; no firm D call. The CDR3 totals 14 residues. V shed 5 bases and J shed 4 bases, with 14 bases lying between them. Germline V gene data show CDR1 as MNHEY and CDR2 as SMNVEV (reference sequence).

CDR3: CASSVATGINYGYTF. CDR3 DNA sequence: TGTGCCAGCAGTGTTGCCACGGGAATTAACTATGGCTACACCTTC. The J gene is TRBJ1-2, the V gene TRBV2; D ambiguous. Germline assignment: CDR1 SNHLY and CDR2 FYNNEI. CDR3 length: 15 residues. V shed 4 bases and J shed 1 base, with 13 bases lying between them.

The chain is built from TRBV29-1 and TRBJ2-2; D call uncertain. Trimming left V 5 bases short and J 5 bases short, with 6 bases between. Germline-derived CDR1 and CDR2 are SQVTM and ANQGSEA. CDR3 length equals 11 residues. This CDR3 reads CSVPRTGELFF. CDR3 nucleotide sequence: TGCAGCGTTCCTAGGACCGGGGAGCTGTTTTTT.

The chain recombines TRBV10-3 with TRBJ2-7, with a tentative D call TRBD2 (6 bases). The CDR3 sequence is 11 residues long. The germline V gene has CDR1 ENHRY and CDR2 SYGVKD. Trimming left V 10 bases short and J 5 bases short, with 12 bases between. CDR3 sequence reads: CATGSGDEQYF. The CDR3 DNA sequence: TGTGCCACCGGTTCGGGGGACGAGCAGTACTTC.

This rearrangement joins TRBV5-4 to TRBJ2-3; D might be TRBD2 (6 bases). Trimming took off 6 bases at V and 2 bases at J, with 13 bases between the two ends. Germline assignment: CDR1 SGHNT and CDR2 YYREEE (reference sequence). The CDR3 spans 14 residues. The CDR3: CASKTEGFTDTQYF. CDR3 bases: TGTGCCAGCAAGACGGAGGGCTTCACAGATACGCAGTATTTT.

The sample holds many counts of this clonotype. The CDR3: CASSIAVTSGNTIYF. CDR3 DNA sequence: TGTGCCAGTAGTATCGCAGTCACCTCTGGAAACACCATATATTTT. The V and J genes are TRBV19 and TRBJ1-3; D is uncertain. Germline V gives CDR1 LNHDA, CDR2 SQIVND (reference sequence). V was shortened by 3 bases and J by 0 bases, with 9 bases between the two germline ends. The CDR3 runs to 15 residues.

This sequence joins TRBV7-2 and TRBJ2-7; 7 positions match TRBD1. Germline V gene data show CDR1 as SGHTA and CDR2 as FQGNSA. The CDR3 has 14 residues. The V and J ends lost 4 bases and 3 bases, in that order; junction bases with no gene match: 6. CDR3 bases: TGTGCCAGCAGCTCCTTGACAGGGAACTACGAGCAGTACTTC. Protein product: CASSSLTGNYEQYF. Drawing the rest from reference TRBV7-2 and TRBJ2-7, the complete variable domain is GAGVSQSPSNKVTEKGKDVELRCDPISGHTALYWYRQSLGQGLEFLIYFQGNSAPDKSGLPSDRFSAERTGGSVSTLTIQRTQQEDSAVYLCASSSLTGNYEQYFGPGTRLTVT.

This clonotype has a handful of counts. This chain uses TRBV7-8 with TRBJ1-1; 7 bases align to TRBD1. The CDR3 has 16 amino acids. Per the germline V gene, CDR1 is SGHVS and CDR2 is FQNEAQ. Trimming removed 0 bases from V and 0 bases from J; junction bases left unmatched: 4. DNA for the CDR3: TGTGCCAGCAGCTTAGCGACAGGGAATATGAACACTGAAGCTTTCTTT. It translates to CASSLATGNMNTEAFF.